This T cell receptor beta chain was profiled in a study of cytomegalovirus exposure and HLA in healthy donors. Study as a whole: Genetic ancestry analysis placed about 76% of the 400 or so donors that were genotyped in the Caucasian-associated cluster. General observations from the study: An observed cluster of highly shared sequence variants was recorded as a likely sequencing artifact. Later on, a genetic analysis was performed. It linked a missense variant in DCLRE1C with V- and J-gene trimming of TCR beta.

With respect to this clone: No antigen is known for it.

Primers: 60 Vbeta forward and 13 Jbeta reverse. The method was immunoSEQ multiplex PCR; TCRdb's version includes in-frame clones alone and lacks a portion of them. Here the sample spans approximately 100,000 clones, around three quarters being singletons. The CDR3 contains 15 residues. CDR1 is MNHNS and CDR2 is SASEGT in the germline V gene. V was trimmed by 3 bases and J by 2 bases, leaving 14 bases between them. The V and J genes are TRBV6-1 and TRBJ2-7, with D possibly TRBD2 on 6 matching bases. The sequencing sample was made of PBMCs. The TCR sequence derives from a man aged 60 to 75 in good health and CMV-seropositive. CDR3 sequence (DNA): TGTGCCAGCAGTGATTTGGAGGGAACCACCTACGAGCAGTACTTC. Translating gives CASSDLEGTTYEQYF.